This passage covers 15 T cell receptor beta chains from one sample sequenced in a study of glioma-infiltrating T cells after dendritic cell vaccination. Sequenced by immunoSEQ multiplex PCR; TCRdb stores in-frame clones only, minus some. The profile shows about 94,000 clones, around 80% of them singletons. Stated time point: after dendritic cell vaccination, including at tumor progression/relapse. The material was blood, obtained after dendritic cell vaccination. Receptors originate from a human donor with glioblastoma.

The genes are TRBV30 and TRBJ1-4; D gene uncertain. The CDR3 runs 14 residues. With 5 bases removed from V and 5 bases from J, the gap between germline ends came to 15 bases. Germline loops: CDR1 GTSNPN, CDR2 SVGIG (reference sequence). CDR3 nucleotide sequence: TGTGCCTGGTCGGGTGTCCTCGGGAATGAAAAACTGTTTTTT. Translated: CAWSGVLGNEKLFF.

J is TRBJ2-3 and V is TRBV5-1; 14 nucleotides agree with TRBD2. CDR3 length: 18 residues. Germline CDR1 and CDR2: SGHRS and YFSETQ. Trimming removed 3 bases from V and 4 bases from J; junction bases left unmatched: 10. CDR3 coding DNA: TGCGCCAGCAGCTCCGGGACTAGCGGGAGAGGGAGGGCAGATACGCAGTATTTT. Encoded protein: CASSSGTSGRGRADTQYF. Variable domain in full (rest from reference TRBV5-1 and TRBJ2-3): KAGVTQTPRYLIKTRGQQVTLSCSPISGHRSVSWYQQTPGQGLQFLFEYFSETQRNKGNFPGRFSGRQFSNSRSEMNVSTLELGDSALYLCASSSGTSGRGRADTQYFGPGTRLTVL.

The rearrangement uses TRBV27 and TRBJ2-3; D possibly corresponds to TRBD2 (7 bases). Germline V lookup: CDR1 MNHEY, CDR2 SMNVEV (reference sequence). Deletions cut 3 bases from V and 6 bases from J, with 13 bases between. The CDR3 runs to 14 residues. The CDR3 bases are TGTGCCAGCAGTTTTCTCCGGGGGGCGGATACGCAGTATTTT. Translated, it gives CASSFLRGADTQYF.

The V call is TRBV7-9, the J call TRBJ2-2; no reliable D call. The CDR3 is 14 residues long. CDR1 and CDR2 (germline): SEHNR, FQNEAQ (reference sequence). Trimming left V 1 base short and J 4 bases short, with 7 bases between. CDR3 in DNA: TGTGCCAGCAGCTTAGAACTGCCCACCGGGGAGCTGTTTTTT. Translated: CASSLELPTGELFF.

The V call is TRBV15, the J call TRBJ1-5; tentatively, D is TRBD1 (5 bases). Trimming pared 3 bases from V and 7 bases from J, leaving 19 bases between. Germline CDR1 is LNHNV and CDR2 is YYDKDF (reference sequence). The CDR3 spans 16 residues. The CDR3 DNA reads TGTGCCACCAGCAGGGGTACATCAGGGTTCCCCCAGCCCCAGCATTTT. Residues: CATSRGTSGFPQPQHF.

The rearrangement joins TRBV27 to TRBJ2-1; 10 nucleotides align to TRBD2. The CDR3 spans 13 residues. V shed 6 bases and J 16 bases; nucleotides not matched to a gene: 12. The V gene's germline CDR1 is MNHEY and CDR2 SMNVEV (reference sequence). CDR3 coding DNA: TGTGCCAGCAGCAACTCTCGGAGCGGGAGGGACTTCTTC. It is translated as CASSNSRSGRDFF.

As to this clone: Within the sample, other DNA sequences also encode this same CDR3. This rearrangement joins TRBV9 to TRBJ2-3, with TRBD2 matching over 10 bases. The germline CDR1 and CDR2 sequences are SGDLS and YYNGEE. The CDR3 runs 15 residues. Trimming took 2 bases from V and 3 from J; bases not matched to a gene: 3. CDR3 loop: CASSVLAGGTDTQYF. The CDR3 nucleotides are TGTGCCAGCAGCGTTTTAGCGGGGGGAACAGATACGCAGTATTTT.

The gene calls are TRBV19 and TRBJ2-7; TRBD2 agrees at 14 bases. V was pared by 5 bases and J by 6 bases, with 12 bases of the junction left unmatched. The germline V gene encodes CDR1 LNHDA and CDR2 SQIVND (reference sequence). This CDR3 spans 17 amino acids. CDR3 in amino acids: CASSLGLAGGSSGEQYF. In nucleotides, the CDR3 is TGTGCCAGTAGTCTCGGACTAGCGGGAGGCTCATCCGGCGAGCAGTACTTC.

The chain links TRBV10-1 to TRBJ2-3; TRBD2 agrees at 11 bases. This CDR3 spans 16 amino acids. Per germline, CDR1 WNHNN and CDR2 SYGVQD (reference sequence). The ends lost 3 bases at V and 6 bases at J; junction bases unmatched: 8. The CDR3 spells CASSDRRLAGSDTQYF. The CDR3 nucleotides are TGCGCCAGCAGTGATAGAAGACTAGCGGGGAGTGATACGCAGTATTTT.

The genes are TRBV6-5 and TRBJ1-4; D call uncertain. Looked up from germline, CDR1 is MNHEY and CDR2 is SVGAGI. The CDR3 is 15 amino acids. V lost 6 bases, J lost 1 base, and 12 bases lay in between. The CDR3 bases are TGTGCCAGCAGAAAGACGGGGTTAACTAATGAAAAACTGTTTTTT. It translates to CASRKTGLTNEKLFF.

This chain connects TRBV5-4 to TRBJ2-1; maybe TRBD2 (6 bases). Germline loops: CDR1 SGHNT, CDR2 YYREEE (reference sequence). This CDR3 is 15 amino acids long. Trimming pared 0 bases from V and 4 bases from J, leaving 11 bases between. CDR3 sequence reads: CASSLAGRGYNEQFF. CDR3 DNA: TGTGCCAGCAGCTTGGCCGGACGGGGGTACAATGAGCAGTTCTTC.

The V call is TRBV6-1, the J call TRBJ2-1, with TRBD2 identical over 14 bases. This CDR3 is 15 amino acids long. The V gene's germline CDR1 is MNHNS and CDR2 SASEGT. Germline trimming cut 5 bases from V and 7 bases from J; bases unmatched to any gene: 4. The CDR3 region has the DNA TGTGCCAGCAGTCTCGGACTAGCGGGAGGAAATGAGCAGTTCTTC. Amino acids: CASSLGLAGGNEQFF.

The V gene is TRBV11-2, the J gene TRBJ1-2, with no clear D. The V gene's germline CDR1 is SGHAT and CDR2 FQNNGV. V was clipped by 5 bases and J by 5 bases, with 18 bases between them. The CDR3 runs to 15 residues. The CDR3 protein is CASSRRPAGTYGYTF. CDR3 sequence (DNA): TGTGCCAGCAGCCGACGGCCGGCAGGAACTTATGGCTACACCTTC.

This clone was observed at least ten times. The chain is built from TRBV28 and TRBJ1-5; 7 bases are shared with TRBD1. The junction had 8 bases not matched to a gene; V was cut back by 3 bases and J by 0 bases. This CDR3 contains 17 residues. The germline gives CDR1 MDHEN, CDR2 SYDVKM. DNA for the CDR3: TGTGCCAGCAGTTTGACAGGGCTACCTTATAGCAATCAGCCCCAGCATTTT. Its translation: CASSLTGLPYSNQPQHF.

CDR3: CASTAGTARPHEQYF. The CDR3 region has the DNA TGTGCCAGCACCGCCGGGACAGCACGCCCTCACGAGCAGTACTTC. This chain joins TRBV28 and TRBJ2-7; 7 bases fit TRBD1. V shed 7 bases, J shed 5 bases, and the junction held 14 bases outside the gene matches. This CDR3 is built from 15 residues. Germline V CDR1 and CDR2: MDHEN, SYDVKM. The variable domain in full, with the rest retrieved from reference TRBV28 and TRBJ2-7, is DVKVTQSSRYLVKRTGEKVFLECVQDMDHENMFWYRQDPGLGLRLIYFSYDVKMKEKGDIPEGYSVSREKKERFSLILESASTNQTSMYLCASTAGTARPHEQYFGPGTRLTVT.